This T cell receptor (beta chain) emerged from a study of CD8 T cells in ankylosing spondylitis. TCRdb recomputed calls from the 5' RACE reads with MiXCR, one row per CDR3 protein. The sample records under 200,000 distinct CDR3 sequences, approximately 10% being singletons. Germline assignment: CDR1 LGHDT and CDR2 YNNKEL (reference sequence). The length of the CDR3 is 16 residues. Trimming took 7 bases from V and 6 from J; bases not matched to a gene: 16. This clonotype was counted at least ten times. The sequenced sample was blood, either unsorted or a sorted T cell fraction (not recorded which). V usage is TRBV3-1 and J usage is TRBJ2-7, with 9 bases matching TRBD2. The TCR originated in a male donor with ankylosing spondylitis or in good health (not recorded which). CDR3 loop: CASTRFPGLAPVEQYF. CDR3 DNA: TGTGCCAGCACCAGATTTCCGGGACTAGCCCCAGTCGAGCAGTACTTC.